This is a list of T cell receptor beta chains from one sample in a study of cytomegalovirus exposure and HLA in healthy donors. Only in-frame clones appear in the TCRdb table, and some are missing; sequencing was by immunoSEQ multiplex PCR. The table records about 170,000 clones, 80% to 90% of them present only once. Sequencing was carried out using PBMCs. All receptors derive from a woman between 18 and 29 years old in good health and CMV-seropositive. Each CDR3 is given with its conserved first and last residue. Each record gives: J gene, clone size, CDR3 length, D gene, V gene, CDR3 DNA, CDR3 protein. The D gene is left open where the match is weak. The size of a clone is reported for some rows only, either as once, few or many, or as a class for expanded clones.

>TRBJ1-1|once|15|TRBD1|TRBV7-9
TGTGCCAGCAGCCTCAAAACAGGGGGCTCGAGGATTGCTTTCTTT
CASSLKTGGSRIAFF
>TRBJ2-5|-|16|-|TRBV7-6
TGTGCCAGCAGCTCCGCTGTGGGGCTCCGCCAAGAGACCCAGTACTTC
CASSSAVGLRQETQYF
>TRBJ2-5|few|14|-|TRBV10-1
TGCGCCAGCAGTGATAGAGGGTTCCAAGAGACCCAGTACTTC
CASSDRGFQETQYF
>TRBJ2-7|-|15|-|TRBV4-1
TGCGCCAGCAGCCAAGGGGCCGGGGTCCTCTACGAGCAGTACTTC
CASSQGAGVLYEQYF
>TRBJ2-7|-|15|TRBD2|TRBV6-5
TGTGCCAGCAGTCCGGGACTAGCGGAACCCTACGAGCAGTACTTC
CASSPGLAEPYEQYF
>TRBJ2-3|-|12|-|TRBV14
TGTGCCAGCAGCCTTACGGGATTGGCGCAGTATTTT
CASSLTGLAQYF
>TRBJ2-5|once|14|-|TRBV7-8
TGTGCCAGCAGCTTACCGACAGGTGATGAGACCCAGTACTTC
CASSLPTGDETQYF
>TRBJ1-1|-|15|TRBD1|TRBV4-1
TGCGCCAGCAGCCAAGTGGGCAGGGGGACCACTGAAGCTTTCTTT
CASSQVGRGTTEAFF
>TRBJ2-3|few|17|TRBD2|TRBV15
TGTGCCACCAGCAGAGATACTCGAGCGGGGACCACAGATACGCAGTATTTT
CATSRDTRAGTTDTQYF
>TRBJ1-5|-|16|TRBD1|TRBV18
TGTGCCAGCTCACCAGGGGACAGGAGCTTCAATCAGCCCCAGCATTTT
CASSPGDRSFNQPQHF